A selection of T cell receptor beta chains follows, all from one sample in a study of regulatory T cells in long-lasting Graves disease. TCRdb re-called the multiplex PCR reads with MiXCR, one entry per CDR3 protein. The sample includes around 400,000 distinct CDR3 sequences, about a quarter of them seen just once. The material was peripheral blood mononuclear cells (PBMCs), obtained when the disease was refractory, from a patient treated with antithyroid drugs. All receptors come from a female donor with Graves disease. Both conserved end residues are part of each CDR3. The D gene is left open where the match is weak. Size values are once, few and many counts, or a class for expanded clones, and some rows have none.

abundance: few; j_gene: TRBJ2-3; v_gene: TRBV15; d_gene: TRBD2; len: 16; CDR3nt: TGTGCCACCAGCAGAGAGGCTAGCGGGTACACAGATACGCAGTATTTT; CDR3aa: CATSREASGYTDTQYF
abundance: NA; j_gene: TRBJ1-2; v_gene: TRBV13; d_gene: TRBD1; len: 16; CDR3nt: TGTGCCAGCACCGACCCATTACAGGGGAGCATGTATGGCTACACCTTC; CDR3aa: CASTDPLQGSMYGYTF
abundance: many; j_gene: TRBJ1-2; v_gene: TRBV2; d_gene: TRBD1; len: 16; CDR3nt: TGTGCCAGCAGTCTACTCCCGGGACAGGGATACTATGGCTACACCTTC; CDR3aa: CASSLLPGQGYYGYTF
abundance: NA; j_gene: TRBJ2-1; v_gene: TRBV20-1; d_gene: TRBD2; len: 16; CDR3nt: TGCAGTGCTAGAGGGCCCGGGACTAGCGCCCCCAATGAGCAGTTCTTC; CDR3aa: CSARGPGTSAPNEQFF
abundance: many; j_gene: TRBJ2-7; v_gene: TRBV6-1; d_gene: TRBD1; len: 15; CDR3nt: TGTGCCAGCAGCCGTCACACCGGGACAGGGGTCGAGCAGTACTTC; CDR3aa: CASSRHTGTGVEQYF
abundance: NA; j_gene: TRBJ2-5; v_gene: TRBV7-9; d_gene: NA; len: 14; CDR3nt: TGTGCCAGCAGCCTCCGGGACACCGAAGAGACCCAGTACTTC; CDR3aa: CASSLRDTEETQYF
abundance: many; j_gene: TRBJ1-1; v_gene: TRBV20-1; d_gene: NA; len: 13; CDR3nt: TGCAGTGCTAGAGATCGCAGGGGCACTGAAGCTTTCTTT; CDR3aa: CSARDRRGTEAFF
abundance: many; j_gene: TRBJ2-1; v_gene: TRBV20-1; d_gene: NA; len: 18; CDR3nt: TGCAGTGCTAGAGATTACGCGAGCACGACAAGCTCCTACAATGAGCAGTTCTTC; CDR3aa: CSARDYASTTSSYNEQFF
abundance: NA; j_gene: TRBJ1-1; v_gene: TRBV30; d_gene: NA; len: 14; CDR3nt: TGTGCCTGGCAATCGGGACTTACGAACACTGAAGCTTTCTTT; CDR3aa: CAWQSGLTNTEAFF
abundance: few; j_gene: TRBJ2-1; v_gene: TRBV2; d_gene: NA; len: 13; CDR3nt: TGTGCCAGCAGTGAGAGAAATTACAATGAGCAGTTCTTC; CDR3aa: CASSERNYNEQFF
abundance: NA; j_gene: TRBJ2-7; v_gene: TRBV11-2; d_gene: NA; len: 16; CDR3nt: TGTGCCAGCAGCTTAGAAGGACCGGGGGGCGCGTACGAGCAGTACTTC; CDR3aa: CASSLEGPGGAYEQYF
abundance: few; j_gene: TRBJ2-3; v_gene: TRBV25-1; d_gene: NA; len: 13; CDR3nt: TGTGCCAGCAGTGACCCCGGGGGAGATACGCAGTATTTT; CDR3aa: CASSDPGGDTQYF
abundance: many; j_gene: TRBJ2-7; v_gene: TRBV12-3/TRBV12-4; d_gene: NA; len: 14; CDR3nt: TGTGCCAGCAGCGTACTTGTGGCCCAAGGGGAGCAGTACTTC; CDR3aa: CASSVLVAQGEQYF
abundance: many; j_gene: TRBJ2-7; v_gene: TRBV20-1; d_gene: TRBD1; len: 14; CDR3nt: TGCAGTGCTACAAAACCTAACAGGGGATACGAGCAGTACTTC; CDR3aa: CSATKPNRGYEQYF
abundance: NA; j_gene: TRBJ1-5; v_gene: TRBV28; d_gene: TRBD1; len: 16; CDR3nt: TGTGCCAGCAGTTTGGGGACAGGGGGCGGCGGTCAGCCCCAGCATTTT; CDR3aa: CASSLGTGGGGQPQHF